This TCR beta chain was recorded in a study of shared clonotypes between healthy human individuals. For every subset, genomic DNA was evenly distributed across several immunoSEQ plates. For sorted subsets, roughly 210 ng DNA per replicate equaled approximately 30,000 T cell genomes. Assay: immunoSEQ multiplex PCR; the TCRdb copy retains only in-frame clones and omits some. The data contain roughly 1,000,000 clones, around 78% of them singletons. The CDR3 consists of 18 residues. Trimming left V 3 bases short and J 1 base short, with 19 bases between. In germline, CDR1 is MDHEN, CDR2 SYDVKM. The source material was memory CD4+ T cells from PBMCs. Subset noted: CD45RA-negative fraction. The chain carries TRBV28 and TRBJ1-3; D may be TRBD1 (5 bases). This clonotype was sampled from a man between 18 and 29 years old in good health. Some clones in this sample may be carry-over from other donors' samples. The CDR3 sequence: CASSLIGVQGKSGNTIYF. As DNA, the CDR3 is TGTGCCAGCAGTTTGATTGGGGTCCAGGGAAAATCTGGAAACACCATATATTTT.